This T cell receptor (beta chain) was captured by sequencing in a study of blood T cell repertoires in COVID-19. About the study: Samples representing acute and convalescent COVID-19 were sourced from the United States, Italy and Spain. From T cells, B-cell-depleted T cells, or PBMCs came the material, which was cDNA or gDNA.

Germline V gives CDR1 MNHEY, CDR2 SVGEGT. The V gene lost 2 bases and the J gene lost 3 bases, with 7 bases spanning the gap. The CDR3 is 13 residues long. Source study methods: Reference gene primer amplification yielded estimated nucleated cell counts. The protocol was immunoSEQ multiplex PCR, while the TCRdb copy is restricted to in-frame clones and leaves out a portion. V, J and clone size derive from that table, while D and trimming were established from the DNA sequence. Among about 72,000 clones listed, around 82% were seen once. J is TRBJ2-5 and V is TRBV6-2 or TRBV6-3, with D hard to call. Sequenced: peripheral blood. The clonotype comes from a man aged 55 to 70 with acute or convalescent COVID-19. The CDR3 coding sequence is TGTGCCAGCAGTTACAGCCCGGAAGAGACCCAGTACTTC. Its protein product is CASSYSPEETQYF.